These 4 T cell receptor beta chains were sequenced from one sample in a study of blood T cells in healthy people across ages. Primers used in a second PCR of roughly 6 to 12 cycles were a sample-barcoded 5' primer and a J-beta primer mix. TCRdb fed the 5' RACE reads into MiXCR, producing one record per CDR3 protein. Of about 730,000 distinct CDR3 sequences in the sample, roughly 44% were seen once. Sequencing was done on a sample of blood. These TCRs come from a woman aged 55-70 years in good health.

This clonotype is a singleton in its sample. This sequence joins TRBV12-3 or TRBV12-4 and TRBJ2-1; either TRBD1 or TRBD2 may fit D (5 bases each). The CDR3 covers 16 residues. Deletions cut 5 bases from V and 5 bases from J, with 19 bases between. CDR3 sequence (DNA): TGTGCCAGCAGTCTCCTGGGACGTCCAACTAACAATGAGCAGTTCTTC. Amino acid sequence: CASSLLGRPTNNEQFF.

The chain links TRBV20-1 to TRBJ2-1; 8 bases fit TRBD1. V shed 6 bases and J 13 bases; nucleotides not matched to a gene: 14. Germline V gene sequence: CDR1 DFQATT, CDR2 SNEGSKA (reference sequence). The CDR3 covers 13 residues. CDR3 coding DNA: TGCAGTGCCAGGGGGCCTATAGGGGAGACCCAGTTCTTC. Residues: CSARGPIGETQFF.

This clonotype was observed a few times. This chain's CDR3 is CASSQDRSVAGWHNEQFF. Here the CDR3 DNA reads TGCGCCAGCAGCCAAGATAGGTCGGTGGCCGGATGGCACAATGAGCAGTTCTTC. This rearrangement joins TRBV4-1 to TRBJ2-1; D gene uncertain. Germline loops: CDR1 MGHRA, CDR2 YSYEKL. Trimming pared 0 bases from V and 5 bases from J, leaving 20 bases between. The CDR3 loop spans 18 amino acids.

The gene calls are TRBV29-1 and TRBJ2-5; D may be TRBD1 or TRBD2 (6 bases each). Trimming pared 6 bases from V and 4 bases from J, leaving 15 bases between. CDR1 SQVTM and CDR2 ANQGSEA come from the germline V gene. This CDR3 region has 13 residues. CDR3 nucleotide sequence: TGCAGCGTATCAATACAGGGAGGAGAGACCCAGTACTTC. Its translation: CSVSIQGGETQYF.